Below, 17 T cell receptor beta chains from the same sample are listed, as sequenced in a study of OX40 agonist ivuxolimab in advanced cancers. Assay: immunoSEQ multiplex PCR; the TCRdb copy retains only in-frame clones and omits some. This table holds about 79,000 clones, about 94% found once. The sequencing here drew on CD4+ or CD8+ T cells sorted from blood, taken in a trial of the OX40 agonist ivuxolimab. The receptors originated from an adult with an advanced solid tumor such as melanoma, head and neck, liver or kidney cancer.

This chain links TRBV27 with TRBJ2-3; 8 bases match TRBD2. This CDR3 comprises 14 residues. The germline V gene has CDR1 MNHEY and CDR2 SMNVEV (reference sequence). After removal of 4 bases from V and 5 bases from J, the junction contained 5 bases not matched to a gene. CDR3 region: CASSSGGGLDTQYF. The CDR3 region has the DNA TGTGCCAGCAGTTCGGGAGGGGGGCTAGATACGCAGTATTTT.

This chain uses TRBV7-9 with TRBJ1-4, with D possibly TRBD1 on 5 matching bases. Trimming shortened V by 4 bases and J by 6 bases, and 15 bases separated the two germline ends. Germline V CDR1 and CDR2: SEHNR, FQNEAQ (reference sequence). The length of the CDR3 is 15 residues. The CDR3 DNA follows: TGTGCCAGCAGCTCTCCGGGGGGGACTGATGAAAAACTGTTTTTT. It encodes CASSSPGGTDEKLFF.

This chain joins TRBV19 and TRBJ1-1; D uncertain. The V and J ends lost 5 bases and 4 bases respectively, with 17 bases between them. This CDR3 region has 15 residues. Germline V gene data show CDR1 as LNHDA and CDR2 as SQIVND (reference sequence). CDR3 protein: CASSPRRVVVTEAFF. The CDR3, as DNA: TGTGCCAGTAGTCCCCGGCGGGTTGTGGTCACTGAAGCTTTCTTT.

This sequence joins TRBV7-9 and TRBJ1-1, with D possibly TRBD1 on 6 matching bases. Per the germline V gene, CDR1 is SEHNR and CDR2 is FQNEAQ (reference sequence). The germline V and J ends were trimmed by 5 bases and 0 bases, with 16 bases remaining between them. CDR3 length: 16 residues. The CDR3 DNA follows: TGTGCCAGCAGCCTGGGGGCAGGGGAAGTGAACACTGAAGCTTTCTTT. Residues: CASSLGAGEVNTEAFF. Variable domain in full (rest from reference TRBV7-9 and TRBJ1-1): DTGVSQNPRHKITKRGQNVTFRCDPISEHNRLYWYRQTLGQGPEFLTYFQNEAQLEKSRLLSDRFSAERPKGSFSTLEIQRTEQGDSAMYLCASSLGAGEVNTEAFFGQGTRLTVV.

V is TRBV30 and J is TRBJ2-7; D remains unclear. V lost 2 bases, J lost 2 bases, and 22 bases lay in between. Germline assignment: CDR1 GTSNPN and CDR2 SVGIG (reference sequence). This CDR3 has 17 residues. The CDR3 reads CAWSPDHSKHPPYEQYF. The CDR3 DNA sequence: TGTGCCTGGAGTCCTGACCATTCCAAACACCCCCCCTACGAGCAGTACTTC. Full variable domain (rest looked up from reference TRBV30 and TRBJ2-7): SQTIHQWPATLVQPVGSPLSLECTVEGTSNPNLYWYRQAAGRGLQLLFYSVGIGQISSEVPQNLSASRPQDRQFILSSKKLLLSDSGFYLCAWSPDHSKHPPYEQYFGPGTRLTVT.

CDR3 sequence: CASTLSGGNTGELFF. CDR3 sequence (DNA): TGTGCCAGCACATTAAGCGGAGGGAACACCGGGGAGCTGTTTTTT. The gene calls are TRBV9 and TRBJ2-2, with D perhaps matching TRBD2 (5 bases). V lost 6 bases and J lost 1, with 13 bases in between. The germline gives CDR1 SGDLS, CDR2 YYNGEE. CDR3 length equals 15 residues.

V usage is TRBV7-9 and J usage is TRBJ2-3, with 9 bases aligning to TRBD1. This CDR3 is built from 16 residues. Germline V gives CDR1 SEHNR, CDR2 FQNEAQ (reference sequence). With V trimmed by 4 bases and J by 1 base, 6 bases remained unmatched. The CDR3 nucleotides read TGTGCCAGCAGCTGGACAGGGGAGAGGCGCACAGATACGCAGTATTTT. Its translation is CASSWTGERRTDTQYF.

In this sample, this clone turned up once. CDR3 in amino acids: CASSLVKEQYF. The DNA of the CDR3 is TGTGCCAGCAGTTTAGTGAAGGAGCAGTACTTC. The rearrangement links TRBV28 to TRBJ2-7; D ambiguous. V was cut by 2 bases and J by 7 bases, with 6 bases left in between. The CDR3 extends over 11 amino acids. Germline V gene data show CDR1 as MDHEN and CDR2 as SYDVKM.

This clone has a handful of counts. CDR3 amino acids: CASSSTGKEPQHF. The DNA of the CDR3 is TGTGCCAGCAGCTCAACAGGGAAGGAGCCCCAGCATTTT. The chain links TRBV7-9 to TRBJ1-5; D might be TRBD1 (6 bases). Germline V gives CDR1 SEHNR, CDR2 FQNEAQ (reference sequence). The V gene lost 4 bases and the J gene lost 8 bases, with 12 bases spanning the gap. The CDR3 sequence is 13 residues long.

The chain couples TRBV12-2 to TRBJ1-5; the table names TRBD1, a call not compared with the DNA. TRBV12-2 is a recognized pseudogene. CDR3 size: 16 residues. This chain's CDR3 is CASRLAKGHGNQPQHF. The DNA for the CDR3 is TGTGCAAGTCGCTTAGCGAAGGGACATGGCAATCAGCCCCAGCATTTT.

This clone was observed many times. V gene TRBV10-3 combines with J gene TRBJ2-7; D not certain. V lost 2 bases, J lost 0 bases, and 5 bases lay in between. Germline CDR1 is ENHRY and CDR2 is SYGVKD. The CDR3 extends over 13 amino acids. DNA of the CDR3: TGTGCCATCAGTGAGATAAACTCCTACGAGCAGTACTTC. Translating it yields CAISEINSYEQYF.

The chain is built from TRBV28 and TRBJ2-3, with no clear D. CDR1 and CDR2 (germline): MDHEN, SYDVKM. Trimming took 6 bases from V and 0 from J, leaving 16 bases between them. This CDR3 has 16 amino acids. As DNA, the CDR3 is TGTGCCAGCAGATCCCCCAGAATACTGAGCACAGATACGCAGTATTTT. It is translated as CASRSPRILSTDTQYF. The variable domain in full, with the rest retrieved from reference TRBV28 and TRBJ2-3, is DVKVTQSSRYLVKRTGEKVFLECVQDMDHENMFWYRQDPGLGLRLIYFSYDVKMKEKGDIPEGYSVSREKKERFSLILESASTNQTSMYLCASRSPRILSTDTQYFGPGTRLTVL.

CDR3 sequence (DNA): TGCGCCAGCAGCCAAGAGATAGTCGGGGAGCAGCCCCAGCATTTT. Its protein is CASSQEIVGEQPQHF. The rearrangement links TRBV4-3 to TRBJ1-5; D is unclear. Trimming removed 0 bases at V and 7 bases at J, with 13 bases between. This CDR3 comprises 15 residues. The germline gives CDR1 LGHNA, CDR2 YSLEER.

This sequence joins TRBV19 and TRBJ2-2, with a tentative D call TRBD1 (6 bases). The CDR3 spans 15 residues. The V gene's germline CDR1 is LNHDA and CDR2 SQIVND (reference sequence). Trimming took off 5 bases at V and 5 bases at J, with 15 bases between the two ends. CDR3 in amino acids: CASSPAGEYTGELFF. The DNA of the CDR3 is TGTGCCAGTAGTCCGGCAGGGGAATATACCGGGGAGCTGTTTTTT.

The chain has TRBV6-7 and TRBJ1-2; D is possibly TRBD1 (6 bases). TRBV6-7 is given ORF status, its function remaining uncertain. The CDR3 runs 14 residues. Trimming cost V 5 bases and J 8 bases, with 18 bases left between them. CDR3 in DNA: TGTGCCAGCAGTACCTTAAGGGGGGAATGGGGCTACACCTTC. Translating it yields CASSTLRGEWGYTF.

This chain connects TRBV6-4 to TRBJ1-3; no firm D call. CDR3 length equals 14 residues. The V and J ends lost 3 bases and 1 base respectively, with 7 bases between them. The germline CDR1 and CDR2 sequences are MRHNA and SNTAGT. The CDR3 region is CASSDVGSGNTIYF. The CDR3 nucleotides read TGTGCCAGCAGTGATGTGGGATCTGGAAACACCATATATTTT.

This chain connects TRBV28 to TRBJ2-3, with D perhaps matching TRBD1 (6 bases). Germline CDR1 MDHEN, CDR2 SYDVKM. Trimming took off 4 bases at V and 3 bases at J, with 14 bases between the two ends. CDR3 size: 15 residues. The CDR3 coding sequence is TGTGCCAGCAGTTCTATGGGGGCGGAGACAGATACGCAGTATTTT. Protein sequence: CASSSMGAETDTQYF.